Listed below are T cell receptor beta chains from one sample, sequenced in a study of T cell changes during pregnancy in multiple sclerosis. The method was immunoSEQ multiplex PCR; TCRdb's version includes in-frame clones alone and lacks a portion of them. Seen here are under 20,000 clones, approximately 84% observed once, and the top ten hold less than 12%. This specimen was CD8+ T cells from peripheral blood mononuclear cells, taken in the second trimester of pregnancy. Every receptor here comes from a female donor in good health, enrolled as a control in a pregnancy study. Both conserved end residues are part of each CDR3. D genes are given only for firm matches. The size field is filled for only some rows; it gives once, few, many or a size class.

15 | - | TRBD2 | TRBJ2-1 | TRBV9 | CASSASGGVPVEQFF | TGTGCCAGCAGCGCAAGCGGGGGGGTCCCAGTTGAGCAGTTCTTC
15 | - | - | TRBJ2-5 | TRBV5-6 | CASSAPGQIQETQYF | TGTGCCAGCAGCGCCCCGGGACAAATACAAGAGACCCAGTACTTC
14 | - | - | TRBJ1-6 | TRBV28 | CASSFKNSNSPLHF | TGTGCCAGCAGTTTCAAAAATAGCAATTCACCCCTCCACTTT
13 | - | TRBD1 | TRBJ1-6 | TRBV6-4 | CATGQGSNSPLHF | TGTGCCACCGGACAGGGTAGTAATTCACCCCTCCACTTT
12 | - | - | TRBJ2-4 | TRBV5-6 | CASSDGRGIQYF | TGTGCCAGCAGCGACGGAAGAGGGATTCAGTACTTC
11 | - | - | TRBJ1-2 | TRBV20-1 | CSARVREGYTF | TGCAGTGCTAGAGTGAGGGAGGGCTACACCTTC
17 | - | - | TRBJ2-1 | TRBV4-3 | CASSQDKGAGGYNEQFF | TGCGCCAGCAGCCAAGATAAGGGGGCGGGGGGCTACAATGAGCAGTTCTTC
15 | - | - | TRBJ1-1 | TRBV19 | CASNKWSGDLTEAFF | TGTGCCAGTAATAAGTGGAGCGGGGATCTCACTGAAGCTTTCTTT
13 | - | - | TRBJ1-5 | TRBV5-8 | CASRAGSNQPQHF | TGTGCCAGCCGCGCAGGGTCGAATCAGCCCCAGCATTTT
14 | - | - | TRBJ2-2 | TRBV4-3 | CASSQDRYTGELFF | TGCGCCAGCAGCCAAGACAGATACACCGGGGAGCTGTTTTTT
15 | - | - | TRBJ1-4 | TRBV25-1 | CASSDPTGTNEKLFF | TGTGCCAGCAGTGACCCCACAGGGACTAATGAAAAACTGTTTTTT
14 | - | - | TRBJ2-2 | TRBV7-3 | CASSLTGGPGELFF | TGTGCCAGCAGCTTAACGGGGGGGCCCGGGGAGCTGTTTTTT
14 | - | - | TRBJ2-1 | TRBV7-3 | CASSSRLPYNEQFF | TGTGCCAGCAGCTCGAGACTCCCCTACAATGAGCAGTTCTTC
17 | - | TRBD1 | TRBJ1-1 | TRBV7-8 | CASSPGQGSGANTEAFF | TGTGCCAGCAGTCCCGGACAGGGTAGTGGGGCGAACACTGAAGCTTTCTTT
13 | once | - | TRBJ1-2 | TRBV7-3 | CASSLIGGYGYTF | TGTGCCAGCAGCTTAATCGGAGGCTATGGCTACACCTTC
17 | - | TRBD1 | TRBJ1-5 | TRBV2 | CASSTPGTGVGNQPQHF | TGTGCCAGCAGTACGCCCGGGACAGGGGTTGGAAATCAGCCCCAGCATTTT
15 | - | TRBD2 | TRBJ2-1 | TRBV7-2 | CASSLGFGRYNEQFF | TGTGCCAGCAGCTTAGGGTTCGGGAGGTACAATGAGCAGTTCTTC
16 | - | - | TRBJ2-7 | TRBV4-3 | CASSLESRRPSYEQYF | TGCGCCAGCAGCCTAGAGAGTCGGAGACCCTCCTACGAGCAGTACTTC
14 | few | TRBD1 | TRBJ1-6 | TRBV11-2 | CASQRDRGNSPLHF | TGTGCCAGCCAACGGGACAGGGGTAATTCACCCCTCCACTTT
17 | - | - | TRBJ1-3 | TRBV9 | CASSVEGVVRSGNTIYF | TGTGCCAGCAGCGTAGAGGGGGTCGTGCGATCTGGAAACACCATATATTTT
18 | once | TRBD2 | TRBJ2-4 | TRBV9 | CASSVGTSGGSDKNIQYF | TGTGCCAGCAGCGTCGGGACTAGCGGGGGGTCTGACAAAAACATTCAGTACTTC
15 | - | TRBD2 | TRBJ2-3 | TRBV6-1 | CASSWEGLSTDTQYF | TGTGCCAGCAGCTGGGAGGGACTAAGCACAGATACGCAGTATTTT
15 | - | - | TRBJ1-1 | TRBV4-3 | CASSSPTAGGTEAFF | TGCGCCAGCAGCTCCCCGACAGCCGGGGGCACTGAAGCTTTCTTT
15 | - | TRBD1 | TRBJ1-2 | TRBV9 | CASSVSPGQGLGYTF | TGTGCCAGCAGCGTTTCACCGGGACAGGGTTTGGGCTACACCTTC
13 | once | - | TRBJ2-7 | TRBV27 | CASAPRKTYEQYF | TGTGCCAGCGCTCCCAGGAAAACCTACGAGCAGTACTTC
15 | - | - | TRBJ2-3 | TRBV4-3 | CASSPRGGVADTQYF | TGCGCCAGCAGCCCCAGGGGAGGGGTGGCAGATACGCAGTATTTT
13 | - | - | TRBJ2-2 | TRBV6-5 | CASSYPEAGELFF | TGTGCCAGCAGTTACCCCGAGGCCGGGGAGCTGTTTTTT
15 | medium-sized | - | TRBJ1-5 | TRBV28 | CASSFQTGFDQPQHF | TGTGCCAGCAGTTTCCAAACAGGGTTTGACCAGCCCCAGCATTTT
15 | - | - | TRBJ1-5 | TRBV7-6 | CASSWGVDKDQPQHF | TGTGCCAGCAGCTGGGGGGTCGACAAGGATCAGCCCCAGCATTTT
19 | - | - | TRBJ2-3 | TRBV27 | CASSLSAPTVILRTDTQYF | TGTGCCAGCAGTTTATCCGCCCCCACGGTGATTCTACGCACAGATACGCAGTATTTT